The T cell receptor beta chain under discussion was sequenced for a study of beta chain features in type 1 diabetes. Study conclusions and caveats: At VDJ recombination sites, type 1 diabetes patients had fewer insertions and more deleted nucleotides. A moderate, significant TCRB CDR3 shortening appeared in type 1 diabetes across four CD4+ subsets.

Isolated RNA was reverse transcribed in full, so expressed TCRB transcripts were sequenced. Profiled with immunoSEQ multiplex PCR; TCRdb holds only in-frame clones, not every one. The table lists fewer than 650,000 clones, about 16% of them singletons. This CDR3 spans 22 amino acids. Germline CDR1 and CDR2: LGHNA and YSLEER. Trimming took 2 bases from V and 4 from J; bases not matched to a gene: 26. Every donor provided one heparinised blood draw, which averaged about 120 mL. Markers CD45RO/CCR7/CD25/CD127/CD95/CD27 served to sort CD4+ naive, central memory, regulatory and stem cell-like memory cells. This clone occurred a few times. What it recognizes is unknown.

Sequenced: naive CD4+ T cells from blood. The sequence was obtained from a man between 18 and 29 years old in good health. This chain connects TRBV4-3 to TRBJ2-1; 7 positions agree with TRBD2. The CDR3 DNA follows: TGCGCCAGCAGCCAATTAAACCGGGACTACAATCTTTACACCCTAACATACAATGAGCAGTTCTTC. The encoded protein is CASSQLNRDYNLYTLTYNEQFF.